This is a list of T cell receptor beta chains from one sample in a study of blood T cell repertoires in COVID-19. The protocol was immunoSEQ multiplex PCR, while the TCRdb copy is restricted to in-frame clones and leaves out a portion. Of about 170,000 clones listed, about 83% are singletons. Material: PBMCs or T cells enriched from blood (not recorded which). Receptors originate from a woman aged 50 to 65 in a cohort exposed to, infected with or recovered from COVID-19 (not recorded which). Each CDR3 is given with its conserved first and last residue. D genes are given only for firm matches. Where a row states a size, it is once, few, many or the class of an expanded clone; other rows omit it.

TRBJ2-3 | . | TRBV3-1/TRBV3-2 | . | CASSSPRTHTDTQYF | TGTGCCAGCAGCTCGCCCCGCACACACACAGATACGCAGTATTTT
TRBJ1-2 | . | TRBV9 | . | CASSVGNGYTF | TGTGCCAGCAGCGTCGGGAATGGCTACACCTTC
TRBJ1-5 | . | TRBV7-2 | TRBD1 | CASSAGGILSNQPQHF | TGTGCCAGCAGCGCAGGGGGGATTCTTAGCAATCAGCCCCAGCATTTT
TRBJ2-3 | . | TRBV4-1 | . | CASSPALADTQYF | TGCGCCAGCAGTCCAGCGTTGGCAGATACGCAGTATTTT
TRBJ2-1 | . | TRBV6-1 | TRBD2 | CASSEGLAGGPREQFF | TGTGCCAGCAGTGAAGGTTTAGCGGGAGGGCCCCGTGAGCAGTTCTTC
TRBJ2-7 | few | TRBV7-8 | TRBD1 | CASSPGQGTYEQYF | TGTGCCAGCAGCCCCGGACAGGGAACCTACGAGCAGTACTTC
TRBJ2-7 | . | TRBV5-1 | . | CASGNGGPYEQYF | TGCGCCAGCGGGAACGGGGGGCCCTACGAGCAGTACTTC
TRBJ2-6 | . | TRBV19 | . | CASTLPGGSGANVLTF | TGTGCCAGTACCCTACCGGGGGGCTCCGGGGCCAACGTCCTGACTTTC
TRBJ2-7 | . | TRBV14 | TRBD2 | CASSPSGTSGGYSYEQYF | TGTGCCAGCAGCCCATCCGGGACTAGCGGGGGCTACTCCTACGAGCAGTACTTC
TRBJ1-1 | . | TRBV10-3 | . | CAISDLRGVEAFF | TGTGCCATCAGTGACCTTCGTGGAGTTGAAGCTTTCTTT
TRBJ2-2 | few | TRBV19 | TRBD2 | CASNRETSGVRSTGELFF | TGTGCCAGTAACCGAGAGACTAGCGGGGTAAGGAGCACCGGGGAGCTGTTTTTT
TRBJ2-1 | . | TRBV5-4 | TRBD2 | CASSLAVTSGGAGVRNEQFF | TGTGCCAGCAGCTTGGCGGTGACTAGCGGGGGGGCTGGGGTCCGCAATGAGCAGTTCTTC
TRBJ2-1 | . | TRBV4-1 | TRBD2 | CASSQEMRGGLDEQFF | TGCGCCAGCAGCCAAGAAATGCGGGGGGGCCTGGATGAGCAGTTCTTC
TRBJ2-5 | . | TRBV9 | TRBD2 | CASSRRGTSGETQYF | TGTGCCAGCAGCCGTCGAGGGACTAGCGGAGAGACCCAGTACTTC